Following are 5 T cell receptor beta chains from one sample sequenced in a study of cytomegalovirus exposure and HLA in healthy donors. In the PCR, 60 Vbeta and 13 Jbeta primers were used. This table comes from immunoSEQ multiplex PCR, and its TCRdb copy is limited to in-frame clones, with some not included. This table holds 100,000 or so clones, roughly three fifths found once. The material sequenced was PBMCs. These receptors were collected from a woman aged 25 to 39 in good health and CMV-seronegative.

V is TRBV6-6 and J is TRBJ2-7; tentative D call: TRBD1 (6 bases). V lost 5 bases and J 0 bases, leaving 14 bases between the germline ends. Germline CDR1 and CDR2: MNHNY and SVGAGI (reference sequence). The CDR3 spans 15 residues. The CDR3 nucleotides are TGTGCCAGCAGTCGACAGGTTCTAAGCTCCTACGAGCAGTACTTC. This sequence encodes CASSRQVLSSYEQYF.

The chain uses TRBV5-1 and TRBJ1-3, with TRBD1 matching over 8 bases. The CDR3 loop spans 14 amino acids. Per germline, CDR1 SGHRS and CDR2 YFSETQ. J lost 4 bases, V lost 0 bases, and 0 bases had no gene match. CDR3 sequence reads: CASSLGTGGNTIYF. CDR3 in DNA: TGCGCCAGCAGCTTGGGGACAGGGGGAAACACCATATATTTT.

The chain is built from TRBV27 and TRBJ1-1; possible D gene TRBD1, 6 bases. Deletions cut 5 bases from V and 5 bases from J, with 15 bases between. The length of the CDR3 is 14 residues. CDR1 and CDR2 (germline): MNHEY, SMNVEV (reference sequence). CDR3 in amino acids: CASSMGAGDTEAFF. In nucleotides, the CDR3 is TGTGCCAGCAGTATGGGGGCAGGGGATACTGAAGCTTTCTTT.

In this sample, this clone turned up once. The chain joins TRBV2 to TRBJ2-7; 8 nucleotides line up with TRBD2. V shed 7 bases, J shed 3 bases, and the junction held 11 bases outside the gene matches. The germline V gene has CDR1 SNHLY and CDR2 FYNNEI. The CDR3 has 15 residues. The CDR3 DNA sequence: TGTGCCAGCAATCGGGGACGGGAGGGAGGCTACGAGCAGTACTTC. Translating it yields CASNRGREGGYEQYF.

The CDR3 region has the DNA TGTGCCAGCAGTTACTCGAACACACCACCAATAGAGACCCAGTACTTC. This sequence encodes CASSYSNTPPIETQYF. This rearrangement joins TRBV6-5 to TRBJ2-5, with D unclear. Trimming took off 0 bases at V and 4 bases at J, with 15 bases between the two ends. Germline V CDR1 and CDR2: MNHEY, SVGAGI. The CDR3 extends over 16 amino acids.